The following is a T cell receptor (beta chain) sequence with its context. The data stem from a study of blood T cell repertoires in COVID-19. V gave up 1 base and J gave up 5 bases, with 16 bases separating them. Germline loops: CDR1 SGDLS, CDR2 YYNGEE. The CDR3 sequence is 15 residues long. Sequencing was performed with immunoSEQ multiplex PCR; in TCRdb, only in-frame clones are kept and a portion is missing. The sample holds more than 95,000 clones, almost 70% seen once. The V gene is TRBV9, the J gene TRBJ2-7; weak D call: TRBD1 (6 bases). Sequences were obtained from peripheral blood. This receptor was obtained from a woman in her seventies with acute or convalescent COVID-19. The CDR3 bases are TGTGCCAGCAGCGTATCCCCACAGGGTACCCACGAGCAGTACTTC. Its protein product is CASSVSPQGTHEQYF.